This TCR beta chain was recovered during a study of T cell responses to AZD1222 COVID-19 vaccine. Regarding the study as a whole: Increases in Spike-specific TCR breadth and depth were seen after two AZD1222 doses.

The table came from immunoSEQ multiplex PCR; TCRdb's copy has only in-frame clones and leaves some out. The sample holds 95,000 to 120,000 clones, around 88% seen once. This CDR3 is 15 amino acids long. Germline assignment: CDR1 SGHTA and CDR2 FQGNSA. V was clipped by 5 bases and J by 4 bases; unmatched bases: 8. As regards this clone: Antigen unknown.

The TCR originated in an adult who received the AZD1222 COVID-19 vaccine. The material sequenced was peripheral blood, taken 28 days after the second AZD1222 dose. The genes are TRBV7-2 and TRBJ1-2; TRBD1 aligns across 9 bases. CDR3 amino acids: CASSTLGQGFYGYTF. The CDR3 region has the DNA TGTGCCAGCAGCACTCTCGGACAGGGGTTCTATGGCTACACCTTC.